The sequence of this T cell receptor beta chain was determined in a study of blood T cell repertoires in COVID-19. The data were produced by immunoSEQ multiplex PCR, yet TCRdb's version contains in-frame clones alone and is incomplete. In the table there are about 65,000 clones, 70% to 90% of which are singletons. Trimming at V came to 5 bases and at J to 10 bases, leaving 7 bases not matched to a gene. Germline V CDR1 and CDR2: SGHDT, YYEEEE. This CDR3 is 14 amino acids long. The sample consisted of peripheral blood. This rearrangement joins TRBV5-6 to TRBJ2-1, with 12 positions matching TRBD2. This receptor was taken from a man older than 75 with acute or convalescent COVID-19. The CDR3 reads CASRLAGGPLEQFF. CDR3 coding DNA: TGTGCCAGCAGACTAGCGGGGGGTCCCCTAGAGCAGTTCTTC.